A single TCR beta chain is shown here with its context. The PCR made use of 60 Vbeta and 13 Jbeta primers. The protocol was immunoSEQ multiplex PCR, while the TCRdb copy is restricted to in-frame clones and leaves out a portion. Of about 280,000 clones in the sample, roughly 90% were seen once. These data belong to a study of cytomegalovirus exposure and HLA in healthy donors. The sequence came from a woman between 18 and 29 years old in good health and CMV-seronegative. Material: PBMCs.

In DNA, the CDR3 is TGCGCCAGCAGTGATCTGGCAGGGCATGAGCAGTTCTTC. This codes for CASSDLAGHEQFF. The chain links TRBV10-2 to TRBJ2-1; perhaps TRBD1 as D (5 bases). V dropped 3 bases and J dropped 8 bases, with 11 bases sitting between them. The germline V gene has CDR1 WSHSY and CDR2 SAAADI. CDR3 length: 13 residues.